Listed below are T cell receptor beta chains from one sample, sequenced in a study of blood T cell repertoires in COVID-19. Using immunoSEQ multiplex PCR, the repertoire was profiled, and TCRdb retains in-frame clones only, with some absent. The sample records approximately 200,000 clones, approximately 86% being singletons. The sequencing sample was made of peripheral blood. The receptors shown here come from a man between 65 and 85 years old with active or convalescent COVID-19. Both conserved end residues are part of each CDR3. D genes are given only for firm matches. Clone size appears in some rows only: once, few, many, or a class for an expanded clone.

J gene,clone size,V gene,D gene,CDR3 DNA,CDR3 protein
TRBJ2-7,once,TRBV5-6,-,TGTGCCAGCAGCCACTCCTACGAGCAGTACTTC,CASSHSYEQYF
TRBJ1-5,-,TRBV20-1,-,TGCAGTGCTAGTTCCGCTACCCAGCCCCAGCATTTT,CSASSATQPQHF
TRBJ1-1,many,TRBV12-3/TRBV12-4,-,TGTGCCAGCAGTTTTGGAGGGTTCACTGAAGCTTTCTTT,CASSFGGFTEAFF
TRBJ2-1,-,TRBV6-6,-,TGTGCCAGCAGTTACAATCCGGGCTACAATGAGCAGTTCTTC,CASSYNPGYNEQFF
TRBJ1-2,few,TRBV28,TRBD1,TGTGCCAGCAGTTTGGACAGGGGAGCCTATGGCTACACCTTC,CASSLDRGAYGYTF
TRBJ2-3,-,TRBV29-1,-,TGCAGCGTTGAGGAGTTTGCGGGTGGTGGCACAGATACGCAGTATTTT,CSVEEFAGGGTDTQYF
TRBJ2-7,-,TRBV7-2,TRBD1,TGTGCCAGCAGACCCGGGACAGGATCCTACGAGCAGTACTTC,CASRPGTGSYEQYF
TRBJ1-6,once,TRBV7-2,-,TGTGCCAGCAGCCTGATAGGGAGCTCCTATAATTCACCCCTCCACTTT,CASSLIGSSYNSPLHF
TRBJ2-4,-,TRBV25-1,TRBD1,TGTGCCAGCAGTGAATCGGGACAGGGGGCCAAAAACATTCAGTACTTC,CASSESGQGAKNIQYF
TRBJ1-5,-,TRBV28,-,TGTGCCAGCAGTTTCGGGCAGGGCGGTCAGCCCCAGCATTTT,CASSFGQGGQPQHF
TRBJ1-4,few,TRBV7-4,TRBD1,TGTGCCAGCAGCCCGACAGGGGGCAATTGGACTAATGAAAAACTGTTTTTT,CASSPTGGNWTNEKLFF
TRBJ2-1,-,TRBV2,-,TGTGCCAGCAGTGGTCGAGGGGGTAACAATGAGCAGTTCTTC,CASSGRGGNNEQFF
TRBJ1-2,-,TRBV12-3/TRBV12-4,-,TGTGCCAGCAGGGCCACCGTTAACTATGGCTACACCTTC,CASRATVNYGYTF
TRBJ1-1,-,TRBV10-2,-,TGCGCCAGCAGTTCCGACAGAAACACTGAAGCTTTCTTT,CASSSDRNTEAFF
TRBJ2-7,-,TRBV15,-,TGTGCCACCAGCAGAGATATAGGGGCCAGAAACTACGAGCAGTACTTC,CATSRDIGARNYEQYF
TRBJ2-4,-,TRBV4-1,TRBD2,TGCGCCAGCAGCCAAGATTGGGGGGGTGTTGCCAAAAACATTCAGTACTTC,CASSQDWGGVAKNIQYF
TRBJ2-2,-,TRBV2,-,TGTGCCAGCAGCGGGTACGGGAGTGTTACCGGGGAGCTGTTTTTT,CASSGYGSVTGELFF
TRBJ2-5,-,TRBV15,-,TGTGCCACCAGCAAGTACAGGGTACAAGAGACCCAGTACTTC,CATSKYRVQETQYF
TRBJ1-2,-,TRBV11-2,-,TGTGCCAGCAGCTCAGGGGTTTATGGCTACACCTTC,CASSSGVYGYTF
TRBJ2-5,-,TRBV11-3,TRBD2,TGTGCCAGCAGCTCAGGGACTAGTAGGGAGACCCAGTACTTC,CASSSGTSRETQYF
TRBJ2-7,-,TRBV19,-,TGTGCCACTACCCCAGGGATGGGGGGTCCCTACGAGCAGTACTTC,CATTPGMGGPYEQYF
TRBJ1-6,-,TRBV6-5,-,TGTGCCAGCAGTTTGAGCGAGGGATATAATTCACCCCTCCACTTT,CASSLSEGYNSPLHF
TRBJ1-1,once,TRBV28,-,TGTGCCAGCAGTTTAGGGCAGGGGAACACTGAAGCTTTCTTT,CASSLGQGNTEAFF
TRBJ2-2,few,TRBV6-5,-,TGTGCCAGCAGCGAGGGTAGCACCGGGGAGCTGTTTTTT,CASSEGSTGELFF
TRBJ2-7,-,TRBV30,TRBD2,TGTGCCTGGAGTGGAACCGGGACTAGCGGGAAATACTACGAGCAGTACTTC,CAWSGTGTSGKYYEQYF
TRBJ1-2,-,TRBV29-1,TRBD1,TGCAGCGCACAGGGGGGGGGCTTTGGCTACACCTTC,CSAQGGGFGYTF
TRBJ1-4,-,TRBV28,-,TGTGCCAGCAGTTCACGTCAGGGGCAACTGGGGGAAAAACTGTTTTTT,CASSSRQGQLGEKLFF
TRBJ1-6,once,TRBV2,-,TGTGCCAGCAGCCCCCGGGATAATTCACCCCTCCACTTT,CASSPRDNSPLHF
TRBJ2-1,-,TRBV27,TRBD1,TGTGCCAGCAGATTAACAGGGGGGAATGAGCAGTTCTTC,CASRLTGGNEQFF
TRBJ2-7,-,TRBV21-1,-,TGTGCCAGCAGCTCAGGAAGCGGGAGGGGGACCTACGAGCAGTACTTC,CASSSGSGRGTYEQYF
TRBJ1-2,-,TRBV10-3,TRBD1,TGTGCCATCACTGATCCGGTTGAGAGGGACAGGAACTATGGCTACACCTTC,CAITDPVERDRNYGYTF
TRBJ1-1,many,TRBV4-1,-,TGCGCCAGCAGCCAAGGGGGGGTTTTGAACACTGAAGCTTTCTTT,CASSQGGVLNTEAFF
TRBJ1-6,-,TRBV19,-,TGTGCCAGTAGTATAGGCGAGGTTCAGAATTCACCCCTCCACTTT,CASSIGEVQNSPLHF
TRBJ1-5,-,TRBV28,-,TGTGCCAGCAGTTTAAGGGGCCGCAATCAGCCCCAGCATTTT,CASSLRGRNQPQHF
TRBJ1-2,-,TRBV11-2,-,TGTGCCAGCAGCTTATCCCTGTACAGGGGCTACACCTTC,CASSLSLYRGYTF
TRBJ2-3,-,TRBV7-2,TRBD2,TGTGCCAGCACCGGGAGGCGGGGTAGCACAGATACGCAGTATTTT,CASTGRRGSTDTQYF
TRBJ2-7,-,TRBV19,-,TGTGCCAGTAGTATCAGCAGGGGCGGAGGCGAGCAGTACTTC,CASSISRGGGEQYF
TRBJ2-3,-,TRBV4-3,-,TGCGCCAGCAGCCAAGATAGCCGGGTGGATACGCAGTATTTT,CASSQDSRVDTQYF